Shown below are 27 T cell receptor beta chains from a single sample sequenced in a study of patients and donors after allogeneic stem cell transplantation. One entry per CDR3 protein, called by TCRdb with MiXCR from the RT-PCR reads. This repertoire shows about 960,000 distinct CDR3 sequences, under 20% found once; its top ten account for under 6.5%. The sample consisted of blood, either unsorted or a sorted T cell fraction (not recorded which). The source of these receptors is a human donor who was either an allogeneic HSCT recipient or a stem cell or donor lymphocyte infusion donor (not recorded which). It is not recorded whose cells these are; they may come from a transplant donor.

There are many counts of this clonotype. The J gene is TRBJ2-7, the V gene TRBV12-3 or TRBV12-4, with D tentatively TRBD2 (6 bases). The CDR3 contains 14 residues. Trimming pared 3 bases from V and 3 bases from J, leaving 12 bases between. In DNA, the CDR3 is TGTGCCAGCAGTTTTATGGAGGGGTTCTACGAGCAGTACTTC. Amino acid sequence: CASSFMEGFYEQYF.

This clonotype was detected once. The rearrangement uses TRBV20-1 and TRBJ1-1; 7 positions agree with TRBD1. V was clipped by 3 bases and J by 3 bases; unmatched bases: 7. CDR3 length: 14 amino acids. CDR1 is DFQATT, CDR2 SNEGSKA, per germline (reference sequence). The CDR3 sequence is CSASDRVRDTEAFF. The CDR3 DNA follows: TGCAGTGCTAGCGACAGGGTTCGGGACACTGAAGCTTTCTTT.

This chain uses TRBV7-8 with TRBJ2-3, with TRBD2 matching over 10 bases. There are 19 residues in the CDR3. Germline assignment: CDR1 SGHVS and CDR2 FQNEAQ. The J segment lost 4 bases and the V segment lost 4 bases, leaving 17 bases of the junction unmatched. The CDR3 here is CASSSGLRMGLANADTQYF. CDR3 DNA sequence: TGTGCCAGCAGCTCGGGACTCCGGATGGGACTAGCGAATGCAGATACGCAGTATTTT.

In this sample, this clonotype turned up a few times. The chain is built from TRBV20-1 and TRBJ2-5; 12 bases map to TRBD2. There are 16 residues in the CDR3. The V and J ends lost 3 bases and 1 base, in that order; junction bases with no gene match: 6. Germline V gene lookup returns CDR1 DFQATT and CDR2 SNEGSKA (reference sequence). CDR3 loop: CSASQLAGGTQETQYF. In DNA, the CDR3 is TGCAGTGCTAGTCAACTAGCGGGGGGAACCCAAGAGACCCAGTACTTC.

The chain uses TRBV9 and TRBJ2-5; TRBD1 might be the D (5 bases). This CDR3 is 14 amino acids long. V gave up 0 bases and J gave up 4 bases, with 10 bases separating them. Per the germline V gene, CDR1 is SGDLS and CDR2 is YYNGEE. The CDR3 loop reads CASSVGTLGETQYF. CDR3 coding DNA: TGTGCCAGCAGCGTAGGGACACTGGGAGAGACCCAGTACTTC. The whole variable domain, filled in from reference TRBV9 and TRBJ2-5, reads DSGVTQTPKHLITATGQRVTLRCSPRSGDLSVYWYQQSLDQGLQFLIQYYNGEERAKGNILERFSAQQFPDLHSELNLSSLELGDSALYFCASSVGTLGETQYFGPGTRLLVL.

This clonotype was detected once. This chain joins TRBV4-1 and TRBJ2-2, with 10 bases lining up with TRBD1. CDR3 length: 21 amino acids. Germline CDR1 and CDR2: MGHRA and YSYEKL. Trimming at V came to 4 bases and at J to 3 bases, leaving 20 bases not matched to a gene. The CDR3 DNA sequence: TGCGCCAGCAGCCTAGAATCTTCCGGGACAGGGGTTTTTGCGGACACCGGGGAGCTGTTTTTT. It encodes CASSLESSGTGVFADTGELFF.

The chain has TRBV20-1 and TRBJ1-2; D is ambiguous. With 5 bases removed from V and 7 bases from J, the gap between germline ends came to 17 bases. The CDR3 has 13 residues. Germline CDR1 is DFQATT and CDR2 is SNEGSKA (reference sequence). For the CDR3, the DNA is TGCAGTGCTGGTCATGAGGGAAGCGTTGGCTACACCTTC. Encoded protein: CSAGHEGSVGYTF.

The J gene is TRBJ1-1, the V gene TRBV7-2, with D unresolved. The CDR3 is 13 amino acids. V was shortened by 0 bases and J by 7 bases, with 9 bases between the two germline ends. CDR1 and CDR2 (germline): SGHTA, FQGNSA. CDR3: CASSLAKVHEAFF. The CDR3 DNA sequence: TGTGCCAGCAGCTTAGCGAAGGTTCATGAAGCTTTCTTT.

The V and J genes are TRBV27 and TRBJ2-3, with 7 bases aligning to TRBD2. CDR3 size: 16 residues. Germline CDR1 is MNHEY and CDR2 is SMNVEV (reference sequence). Unmatched junction bases numbered 11, after V lost 4 bases and J lost 4 bases. The CDR3 sequence is CASSSERDWFADTQYF. The DNA for the CDR3 is TGTGCCAGCAGTTCGGAGCGGGATTGGTTCGCAGATACGCAGTATTTT.

The DNA for the CDR3 is TGTGCCAGCAGCGTAGGAGGGACTAGCGGTTACAATGAGCAGTTCTTC. Residues: CASSVGGTSGYNEQFF. J is TRBJ2-1 and V is TRBV9; 11 nucleotides match TRBD2. The CDR3 extends over 16 amino acids. Germline CDR1 is SGDLS and CDR2 is YYNGEE. V lost 0 bases, J lost 4 bases, and 3 bases stayed unmatched. Supplemented by reference TRBV9 and TRBJ2-1, the full variable domain reads DSGVTQTPKHLITATGQRVTLRCSPRSGDLSVYWYQQSLDQGLQFLIQYYNGEERAKGNILERFSAQQFPDLHSELNLSSLELGDSALYFCASSVGGTSGYNEQFFGPGTRLTVL.

This clonotype was found a few times. This chain uses TRBV20-1 with TRBJ2-4, with TRBD1 identical over 7 bases. The CDR3 has 14 residues. Germline values: CDR1 DFQATT, CDR2 SNEGSKA (reference sequence). V was clipped by 5 bases and J by 0 bases; unmatched bases: 4. The CDR3 DNA reads TGCAGTGCTCGGGACAGAATAGCCAAAAACATTCAGTACTTC. Encoded protein: CSARDRIAKNIQYF.

The chain is built from TRBV24-1 and TRBJ2-1; D unclear. Trimming shortened V by 1 base and J by 5 bases, and 11 bases separated the two germline ends. Germline values: CDR1 KGHDR, CDR2 SFDVKD. CDR3 length equals 15 residues. This chain's CDR3 is CATSDFRQRNNEQFF. Written as DNA, the CDR3 is TGTGCCACCAGTGATTTTCGGCAGAGAAACAATGAGCAGTTCTTC.

The chain links TRBV6-2 or TRBV6-3 to TRBJ2-3; 15 bases align to TRBD2. The J segment lost 5 bases and the V segment lost 4 bases, leaving 13 bases of the junction unmatched. CDR3 length: 19 residues. Germline V gene data show CDR1 as MNHEY and CDR2 as SVGEGT. The CDR3 DNA reads as TGTGCCAGCAGTTCGGCCGTCGGACTAGCGGGGGGGCCAGGAGATACGCAGTATTTT. As protein: CASSSAVGLAGGPGDTQYF.

J is TRBJ2-3 and V is TRBV28; 9 bases fit TRBD1. V dropped 8 bases and J dropped 3; count of bases not matched to a gene: 9. Germline V gene lookup returns CDR1 MDHEN and CDR2 SYDVKM. CDR3 length: 15 amino acids. The CDR3 sequence: CASRAGTGWTDTQYF. In DNA form, the CDR3 reads TGTGCCAGCCGAGCAGGGACAGGGTGGACAGATACGCAGTATTTT. Combining the CDR3 with reference TRBV28 and TRBJ2-3 gives the whole variable domain DVKVTQSSRYLVKRTGEKVFLECVQDMDHENMFWYRQDPGLGLRLIYFSYDVKMKEKGDIPEGYSVSREKKERFSLILESASTNQTSMYLCASRAGTGWTDTQYFGPGTRLTVL.

This clonotype was counted at least ten times. The rearrangement uses TRBV12-3 or TRBV12-4 and TRBJ2-1; D not certain. The length of the CDR3 is 12 residues. V lost 6 bases to trimming and J lost 8 bases, with 11 bases between them. The CDR3 sequence: CASRPPYHEQFF. The CDR3 DNA is TGTGCCAGCAGGCCCCCCTATCATGAGCAGTTCTTC.

The table lists this clonotype with many counts. The V call is TRBV12-3 or TRBV12-4, the J call TRBJ1-1; D unclear. Trimming left V 6 bases short and J 6 bases short, with 8 bases between. The CDR3 sequence is 11 residues long. This CDR3 is CASRETSEAFF. DNA of the CDR3: TGTGCCAGCAGGGAGACGTCTGAAGCTTTCTTT.

The V gene is TRBV6-2 or TRBV6-3, the J gene TRBJ1-5; TRBD1 might be the D (6 bases). Trimming removed 6 bases from V and 5 bases from J, with 17 bases in between. The CDR3 is 15 amino acids. CDR1 and CDR2 (germline): MNHEY, SVGEGT. The CDR3 loop is CASRPDRPRDQPQHF. CDR3 coding DNA: TGTGCCAGCAGACCGGACAGACCTAGGGATCAGCCCCAGCATTTT.

V and J are TRBV20-1 and TRBJ2-3; 12 bases line up with TRBD2. Germline assignment: CDR1 DFQATT and CDR2 SNEGSKA (reference sequence). The CDR3 contains 13 residues. The CDR3 region is CRGTSGRTDTQYF. The CDR3 bases are TGCAGAGGGACTAGCGGGCGAACAGATACGCAGTATTTT.

J is TRBJ2-7 and V is TRBV30; D may be TRBD1 (7 bases). Germline-derived CDR1 and CDR2 are GTSNPN and SVGIG (reference sequence). V lost 5 bases to trimming and J lost 3 bases, with 11 bases between them. CDR3 length: 12 amino acids. The CDR3 is CAWGGGSYEQYF. The CDR3 DNA reads as TGTGCCTGGGGAGGGGGCAGCTACGAGCAGTACTTC. The full variable domain, with the rest looked up from reference TRBV30 and TRBJ2-7, is SQTIHQWPATLVQPVGSPLSLECTVEGTSNPNLYWYRQAAGRGLQLLFYSVGIGQISSEVPQNLSASRPQDRQFILSSKKLLLSDSGFYLCAWGGGSYEQYFGPGTRLTVT.

The chain has TRBV7-9 and TRBJ2-1; TRBD1 matches at 9 bases. After removal of 5 bases from V and 6 bases from J, the junction contained 11 bases not matched to a gene. This CDR3 has 16 amino acids. Germline CDR1 SEHNR, CDR2 FQNEAQ (reference sequence). CDR3 region: CASSRSGTGRANEQFF. The DNA of the CDR3 is TGTGCCAGCAGCCGTTCCGGGACAGGGCGAGCCAATGAGCAGTTCTTC.

This clonotype has a handful of counts. This rearrangement joins TRBV6-1 to TRBJ1-1; possible D gene TRBD1, 5 bases. This CDR3 contains 15 residues. Trimming cost V 5 bases and J 0 bases, with 13 bases left between them. Germline CDR1 and CDR2: MNHNS and SASEGT. In DNA form, the CDR3 reads TGTGCCAGCAGTCCTCGACAGAGAATGAACACTGAAGCTTTCTTT. Amino acids: CASSPRQRMNTEAFF.

The chain has TRBV7-8 and TRBJ1-1; D is undetermined. The CDR3 extends over 14 amino acids. The V gene lost 4 bases and the J gene lost 2 bases, with 11 bases spanning the gap. Germline CDR1 is SGHVS and CDR2 is FQNEAQ. The CDR3 loop is CASSSPPLNTEAFF. CDR3 nucleotide sequence: TGTGCCAGCAGCTCCCCCCCCCTTAACACTGAAGCTTTCTTT.

This clonotype was seen more than once but under ten times. The CDR3: CASSPVGGRTDTQYF. The CDR3 coding sequence is TGTGCCAGCAGCCCAGTGGGGGGGCGGACAGATACGCAGTATTTT. The chain links TRBV7-2 to TRBJ2-3; tentative D call: TRBD2 (7 bases). CDR1 SGHTA and CDR2 FQGNSA come from the germline V gene. The CDR3 runs to 15 residues. The V end lost 5 bases, the J end lost 3 bases, and 15 bases lay between the germline ends. The full variable domain, rest sourced from reference TRBV7-2 and TRBJ2-3, is GAGVSQSPSNKVTEKGKDVELRCDPISGHTALYWYRQSLGQGLEFLIYFQGNSAPDKSGLPSDRFSAERTGGSVSTLTIQRTQQEDSAVYLCASSPVGGRTDTQYFGPGTRLTVL.

This clonotype was seen once. This sequence joins TRBV28 and TRBJ2-2; D unresolved. V was cut by 6 bases and J by 7 bases, with 15 bases left in between. CDR3 length: 14 residues. Germline-derived CDR1 and CDR2 are MDHEN and SYDVKM. The CDR3 coding sequence is TGTGCCAGCAGGCCCGATAATGCGTACGGGGAGCTGTTTTTT. Encoded protein: CASRPDNAYGELFF.

This clonotype was counted a few times. The J gene is TRBJ2-7, the V gene TRBV5-1; no firm D call. V gave up 0 bases and J gave up 3 bases, with 7 bases separating them. The CDR3 loop spans 13 amino acids. CDR1 is SGHRS, CDR2 YFSETQ, per germline. CDR3 sequence (DNA): TGCGCCAGCAGCTTGGAAGGTCTCTACGAGCAGTACTTC. Protein: CASSLEGLYEQYF.

The V call is TRBV20-1, the J call TRBJ2-5; 10 bases map to TRBD2. Germline CDR1 and CDR2: DFQATT and SNEGSKA (reference sequence). The CDR3 extends over 14 amino acids. V lost 2 bases and J lost 5; bases outside the gene matches: 5. The CDR3 spells CSARSTSGVETQYF. CDR3 in DNA: TGCAGTGCTAGAAGCACTAGCGGGGTTGAGACCCAGTACTTC.

This clonotype was observed a few times. The V gene is TRBV4-2, the J gene TRBJ1-5, with no clear D. Trimming shortened V by 0 bases and J by 2 bases, and 11 bases separated the two germline ends. The germline V gene has CDR1 LGHNA and CDR2 YNFKEQ. There are 16 residues in the CDR3. CDR3 residues: CASSQDSGSRNQPQHF. The CDR3 nucleotides are TGTGCCAGCAGCCAAGATAGTGGGTCGCGCAATCAGCCCCAGCATTTT.